The clone carrying this TCR beta chain came up a few times. Antigen unknown. This entry is derived from a study of naive and memory T cell subsets. Findings and caveats of the study: A few larger clonotypes appeared in naive repertoires, especially CD8, possibly memory cells re-expressing CD45RA.

Four subsets defined by CD45RA and CD27 were sorted after CD3, CD4, CD8 and live/dead staining. CDR1 MDHEN and CDR2 SYDVKM come from the germline V gene. V was shortened by 1 base and J by 2 bases, with 12 bases between the two germline ends. The CDR3 contains 16 residues. Both TRBC1 and TRBC2 were covered by a beta constant-region primer of two equimolar oligonucleotides. Nested alpha and beta constant-region primers with the SP2 primer drove four PCR rounds on ligated cDNA. One entry per CDR3 protein results from TCRdb running MiXCR on the UMI-ligation and nested PCR reads. The sample includes roughly 150,000 distinct CDR3 sequences, about 23% of them seen just once.

Sequenced: naive CD4+ T cells from blood. The chain employs TRBV28 and TRBJ2-1; maybe TRBD1 (5 bases). The source of this sequence is a human donor in good health. CDR3 in amino acids: CASSLSGRVTYNEQFF. As DNA, the CDR3 is TGTGCCAGCAGTTTATCGGGCAGGGTAACCTACAATGAGCAGTTCTTC.